The clone carrying this T cell receptor (beta chain) was counted only a few times. This record belongs to a study of blood T cell repertoires in COVID-19. The repertoire was sequenced with immunoSEQ multiplex PCR; TCRdb's copy has only in-frame clones and lacks some. The sample has 290,000 or so clones, about nine tenths seen once. Germline values: CDR1 SQVTM, CDR2 ANQGSEA. V shed 6 bases and J shed 2 bases, with 13 bases lying between them. The CDR3 loop spans 13 amino acids. The sequence was collected from a man aged 18 to 35 with active or convalescent COVID-19. This sequence joins TRBV29-1 and TRBJ1-1, with D tentatively TRBD1 (5 bases). Specimen: peripheral blood. The CDR3 spells CSVQTGRNTEAFF. The CDR3 coding sequence is TGCAGCGTCCAAACAGGTCGTAACACTGAAGCTTTCTTT.